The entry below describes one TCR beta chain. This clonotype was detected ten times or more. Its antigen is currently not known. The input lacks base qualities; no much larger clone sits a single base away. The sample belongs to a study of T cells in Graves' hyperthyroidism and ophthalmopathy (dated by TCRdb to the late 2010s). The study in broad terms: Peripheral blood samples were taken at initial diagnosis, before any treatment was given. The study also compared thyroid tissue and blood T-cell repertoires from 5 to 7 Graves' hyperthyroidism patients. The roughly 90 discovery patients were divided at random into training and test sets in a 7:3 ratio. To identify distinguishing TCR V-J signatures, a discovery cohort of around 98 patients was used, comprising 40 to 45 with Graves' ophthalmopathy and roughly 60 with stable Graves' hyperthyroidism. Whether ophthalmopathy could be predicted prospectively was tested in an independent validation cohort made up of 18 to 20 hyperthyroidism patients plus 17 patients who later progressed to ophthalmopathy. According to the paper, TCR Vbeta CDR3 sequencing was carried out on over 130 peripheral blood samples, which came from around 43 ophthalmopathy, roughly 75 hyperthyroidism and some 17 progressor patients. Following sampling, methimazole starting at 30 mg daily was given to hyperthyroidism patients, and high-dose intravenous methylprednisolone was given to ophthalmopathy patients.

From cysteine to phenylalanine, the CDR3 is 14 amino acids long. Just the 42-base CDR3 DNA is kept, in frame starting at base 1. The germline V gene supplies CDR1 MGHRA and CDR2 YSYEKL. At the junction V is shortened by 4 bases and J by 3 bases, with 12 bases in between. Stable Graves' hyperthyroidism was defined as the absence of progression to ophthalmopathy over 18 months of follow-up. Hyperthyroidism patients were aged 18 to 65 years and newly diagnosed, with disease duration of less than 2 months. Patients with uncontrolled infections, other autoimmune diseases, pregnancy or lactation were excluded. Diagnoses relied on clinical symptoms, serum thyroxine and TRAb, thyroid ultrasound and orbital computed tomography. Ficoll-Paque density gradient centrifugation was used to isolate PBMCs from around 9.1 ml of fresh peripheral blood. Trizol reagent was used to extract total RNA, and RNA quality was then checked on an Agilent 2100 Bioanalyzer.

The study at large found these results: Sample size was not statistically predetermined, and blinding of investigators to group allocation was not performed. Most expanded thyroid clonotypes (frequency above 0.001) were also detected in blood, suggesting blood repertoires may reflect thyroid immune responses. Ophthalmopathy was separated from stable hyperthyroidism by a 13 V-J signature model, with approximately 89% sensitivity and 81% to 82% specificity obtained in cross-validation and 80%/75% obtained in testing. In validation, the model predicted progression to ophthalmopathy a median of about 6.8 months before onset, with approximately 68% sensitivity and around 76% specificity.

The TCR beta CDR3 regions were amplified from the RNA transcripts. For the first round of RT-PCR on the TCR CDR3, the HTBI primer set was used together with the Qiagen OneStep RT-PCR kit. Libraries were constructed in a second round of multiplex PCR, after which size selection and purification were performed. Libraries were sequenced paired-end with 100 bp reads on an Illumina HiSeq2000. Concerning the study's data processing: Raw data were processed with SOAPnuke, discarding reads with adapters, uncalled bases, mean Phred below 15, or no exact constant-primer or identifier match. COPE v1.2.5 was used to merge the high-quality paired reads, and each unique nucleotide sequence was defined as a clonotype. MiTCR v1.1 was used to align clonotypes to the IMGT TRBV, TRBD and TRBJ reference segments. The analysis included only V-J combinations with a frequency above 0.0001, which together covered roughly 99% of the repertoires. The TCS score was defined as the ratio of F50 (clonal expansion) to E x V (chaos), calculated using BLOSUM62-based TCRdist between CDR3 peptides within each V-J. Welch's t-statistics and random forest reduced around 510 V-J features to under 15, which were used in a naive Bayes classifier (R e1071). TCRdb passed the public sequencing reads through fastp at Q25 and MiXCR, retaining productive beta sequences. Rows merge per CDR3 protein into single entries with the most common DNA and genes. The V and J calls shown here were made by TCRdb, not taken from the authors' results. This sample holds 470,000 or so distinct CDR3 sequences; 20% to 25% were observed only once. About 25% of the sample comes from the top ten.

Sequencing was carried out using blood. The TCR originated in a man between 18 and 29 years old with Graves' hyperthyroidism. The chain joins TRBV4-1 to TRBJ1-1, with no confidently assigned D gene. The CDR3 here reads CASSLVWAYTEAFF. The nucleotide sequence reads TGCGCCAGCAGCCTCGTTTGGGCCTACACTGAAGCTTTCTTT.